The clone carrying this TCR beta chain has only a few counts. What it recognizes is unknown. Drawing of peripheral blood yielded approximately 10 milliliters from each donor. Researchers report isolating at least 6 million PBMCs per sample. Primed by a sample-barcoded 5' primer and a J-beta primer mix, a second PCR proceeded for about 6 to 11 cycles. TCRdb re-called the 5' RACE reads through MiXCR, storing one row per CDR3 protein. The data show 550,000 to 800,000 distinct CDR3 sequences, with roughly 20% seen just once and approximately 3.7% held by the top ten. V was pared by 5 bases and J by 4 bases, with 13 bases of the junction left unmatched. The CDR3 is 16 residues long. These data come from a study of blood T cells in healthy people across ages. Notes on the study in general: Roughly linear declines in TCR beta diversity per million T cells occurred with age. Diversity estimated from one million T cells was considered an underestimate.

J is TRBJ1-1 and V is TRBV12-3 or TRBV12-4; 7 nucleotides align to TRBD1. The source is a man between 65 and 80 years old in good health. Sequencing was carried out using blood. The CDR3 loop is CASSLDTGVIGTEAFF. The CDR3 nucleotides read TGTGCCAGCAGTCTAGACACAGGGGTTATAGGCACTGAAGCTTTCTTT.